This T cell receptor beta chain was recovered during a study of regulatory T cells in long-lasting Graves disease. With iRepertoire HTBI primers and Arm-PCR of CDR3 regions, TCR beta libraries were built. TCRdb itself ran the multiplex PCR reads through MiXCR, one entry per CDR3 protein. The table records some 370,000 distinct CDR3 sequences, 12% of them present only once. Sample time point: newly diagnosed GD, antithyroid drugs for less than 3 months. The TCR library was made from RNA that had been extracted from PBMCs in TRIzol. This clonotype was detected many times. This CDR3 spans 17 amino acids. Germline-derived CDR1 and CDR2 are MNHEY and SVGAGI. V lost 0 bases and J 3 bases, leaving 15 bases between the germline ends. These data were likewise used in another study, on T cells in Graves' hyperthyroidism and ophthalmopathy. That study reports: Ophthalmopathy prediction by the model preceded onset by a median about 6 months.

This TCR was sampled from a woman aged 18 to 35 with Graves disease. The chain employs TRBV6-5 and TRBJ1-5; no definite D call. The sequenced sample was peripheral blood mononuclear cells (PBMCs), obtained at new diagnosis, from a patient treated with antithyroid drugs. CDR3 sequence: CASSYSIRGLLNQPQHF. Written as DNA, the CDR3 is TGTGCCAGCAGTTACTCGATCCGAGGGCTTCTCAATCAGCCCCAGCATTTT.